This T cell receptor beta chain stems from a study of regulatory T cells. General study results and limits: Patient repertoires had restricted TRB V-J pairs and skewed V and J usage, most in Tregs. Hydrophobic residues at CDR3 positions 6 and 7 were enriched in conventional CD4+ T cells of CD3G-deficient patients.

The PCR used 52 TRBV and 13 TRBJ primers. Clones were sequenced by immunoSEQ multiplex PCR, and TCRdb holds only the in-frame ones, with some missing. Of tens of thousands of clones listed, 85% to 95% are singletons. On this clone itself: Its specificity is not known.

The ends lost 1 base at V and 5 bases at J; junction bases unmatched: 2. Germline assignment: CDR1 SGHVS and CDR2 FQNEAQ. The CDR3 is 15 residues long. The TCR was taken from a person aged 18-35 years with CD3G deficiency. The chain is built from TRBV7-8 and TRBJ2-3, with TRBD2 identical over 11 bases. Material: conventional CD4+ T cells sorted from blood. CDR3 sequence (DNA): TGTGCCAGCAGCTTAGTAGCGGGAGGGCGAGATACGCAGTATTTT. Amino acid sequence: CASSLVAGGRDTQYF.